These T cell receptor beta chains were read from a single sample in a study of blood T cell repertoires in COVID-19. Method: immunoSEQ multiplex PCR; TCRdb's copy keeps in-frame clones and lacks some. The table shows 180,000 or so clones, with about 90% occurring only once. Sequencing used PBMCs or T cells enriched from blood (not recorded which). The receptors here all came from a human donor with acute COVID-19. The donor label of this sample is uncertain. CDR3s include the opening cysteine and the closing phenylalanine or tryptophan. A D gene is named only where the DNA matches it firmly. Where a row states a size, it is once, few, many or the class of an expanded clone; other rows omit it.

d_call: TRBD2
j_call: TRBJ2-3
v_call: TRBV19
clone_size: NA
cdr3_aa: CASSKRLAGGLTDTQYF
cdr3_nt: TGTGCCAGTAGTAAACGACTAGCGGGGGGGCTCACAGATACGCAGTATTTT

d_call: NA
j_call: TRBJ2-7
v_call: TRBV7-2
clone_size: NA
cdr3_aa: CASSLKRGSEQYF
cdr3_nt: TGTGCCAGCAGCTTAAAGAGAGGGTCCGAGCAGTACTTC

d_call: TRBD1
j_call: TRBJ1-1
v_call: TRBV6-5
clone_size: NA
cdr3_aa: CASSYDRGDPEAFF
cdr3_nt: TGTGCCAGCAGCTATGACAGGGGGGATCCTGAAGCTTTCTTT

d_call: NA
j_call: TRBJ2-7
v_call: TRBV19
clone_size: once
cdr3_aa: CASSLNREGGYEQYF
cdr3_nt: TGTGCCAGTAGTTTAAACAGGGAAGGAGGCTACGAGCAGTACTTC

d_call: NA
j_call: TRBJ1-2
v_call: TRBV7-2
clone_size: NA
cdr3_aa: CASSATGSGNYGYTF
cdr3_nt: TGTGCCAGCAGCGCCACAGGGTCGGGTAACTATGGCTACACCTTC

d_call: NA
j_call: TRBJ1-5
v_call: TRBV21-1
clone_size: NA
cdr3_aa: CASSKPDGQGPCPQPQHF
cdr3_nt: TGTGCCAGCAGCAAACCTGATGGTCAGGGCCCCTGCCCCCAGCCCCAGCATTTT

d_call: TRBD1
j_call: TRBJ1-2
v_call: TRBV19
clone_size: NA
cdr3_aa: CASTPEGGYGYGYTF
cdr3_nt: TGTGCCAGTACCCCGGAAGGGGGCTATGGCTATGGCTACACCTTC

d_call: NA
j_call: TRBJ1-2
v_call: TRBV7-9
clone_size: NA
cdr3_aa: CASSLGHGGDGYTF
cdr3_nt: TGTGCCAGCAGCTTAGGCCACGGAGGGGATGGCTACACCTTC

d_call: NA
j_call: TRBJ1-1
v_call: TRBV30
clone_size: NA
cdr3_aa: CAWSVEGYTEAFF
cdr3_nt: TGTGCCTGGAGTGTAGAGGGTTACACTGAAGCTTTCTTT

d_call: NA
j_call: TRBJ1-2
v_call: TRBV7-9
clone_size: NA
cdr3_aa: CASSTTGPDGYTF
cdr3_nt: TGTGCCAGCAGCACCACAGGTCCGGATGGCTACACCTTC

d_call: TRBD2
j_call: TRBJ2-3
v_call: TRBV29-1
clone_size: NA
cdr3_aa: CSVTGLAGPPDTQYF
cdr3_nt: TGCAGCGTGACGGGACTAGCGGGGCCTCCGGATACGCAGTATTTT

d_call: NA
j_call: TRBJ1-2
v_call: TRBV6-5
clone_size: NA
cdr3_aa: CASSSYSGNYGYTF
cdr3_nt: TGTGCCAGCAGTTCATACTCAGGAAACTATGGCTACACCTTC

d_call: TRBD1
j_call: TRBJ1-6
v_call: TRBV3-1/TRBV3-2
clone_size: NA
cdr3_aa: CASSQDPGQGGNSPLHF
cdr3_nt: TGTGCCAGCAGCCAAGACCCAGGACAGGGAGGGAATTCACCCCTCCACTTT

d_call: NA
j_call: TRBJ1-4
v_call: TRBV15
clone_size: NA
cdr3_aa: CATSRDLTQGTNEKLFF
cdr3_nt: TGTGCCACCAGCAGAGATCTCACCCAGGGGACTAATGAAAAACTGTTTTTT